The rows below give T cell receptor beta chains drawn from one sample of a study of blood T cell repertoires in COVID-19. Sequencing used immunoSEQ multiplex PCR; TCRdb keeps in-frame clones, though not all of them. The sample records about 33,000 clones, around 88% being singletons. The material sequenced was peripheral blood. These receptors came from a human donor in a cohort sampled during active COVID-19. Both conserved end residues are part of each CDR3. The D gene is left open where the match is weak. Rows give clone size only sometimes, using once, few, many, or a class for an expanded clone.

clone_size	v_call	d_call	j_call	cdr3_aa	cdr3_nt
-	TRBV21-1	-	TRBJ2-2	CASSKREVSTGELFF	TGTGCCAGCAGCAAGCGGGAGGTGTCAACCGGGGAGCTGTTTTTT
-	TRBV2	-	TRBJ1-4	CASTASLGYANEKLFF	TGTGCCAGCACCGCGAGCCTCGGGTATGCTAATGAAAAACTGTTTTTT
-	TRBV13	-	TRBJ2-5	CASSFPVSRETQYF	TGTGCCAGCAGCTTCCCCGTATCTCGGGAGACCCAGTACTTC
-	TRBV9	TRBD2	TRBJ2-5	CASSLGTINSKETQYF	TGTGCCAGCAGCCTTGGGACTATAAACTCGAAAGAGACCCAGTACTTC
-	TRBV6-4	TRBD1	TRBJ1-2	CASSDSEGTGYGYTF	TGTGCCAGCAGTGACTCTGAAGGGACAGGGTATGGCTACACCTTC
-	TRBV15	TRBD2	TRBJ2-2	CATSRGPAGGLTVGELFF	TGTGCCACCAGCAGAGGTCCAGCGGGGGGACTGACGGTCGGGGAGCTGTTTTTT
-	TRBV19	-	TRBJ2-2	CVPGNTGELFF	TGTGTCCCAGGGAACACCGGGGAGCTGTTTTTT
-	TRBV7-6	-	TRBJ1-1	CASSLVASPMNTEAFF	TGTGCCAGCAGCTTAGTAGCCAGCCCCATGAACACTGAAGCTTTCTTT
-	TRBV7-9	TRBD1	TRBJ1-6	CASSNGQGFYNSPLHF	TGTGCCAGCAGCAATGGACAGGGATTCTATAATTCACCCCTCCACTTT
once	TRBV11-2	-	TRBJ2-7	CASSLDLPYISYEQYF	TGTGCCAGCAGCTTAGATCTCCCGTACATCTCCTACGAGCAGTACTTC
once	TRBV27	TRBD2	TRBJ2-5	CASSPRTRSTETQYF	TGTGCCAGCAGTCCGAGGACTAGAAGTACAGAGACCCAGTACTTC
-	TRBV28	-	TRBJ2-5	CASSIQGLQETQYF	TGTGCCAGCAGTATACAGGGCCTCCAAGAGACCCAGTACTTC
-	TRBV4-2	TRBD1	TRBJ2-7	CASSQVGTGRGYEQYF	TGTGCCAGCAGCCAAGTAGGGACAGGCCGGGGTTACGAGCAGTACTTC
-	TRBV9	-	TRBJ2-7	CASSEGGSSGTYEQYF	TGTGCCAGCAGCGAGGGGGGGTCTAGCGGAACATACGAGCAGTACTTC
-	TRBV11-2	-	TRBJ2-1	CASSWSDNEQFF	TGTGCCAGCAGCTGGTCGGACAATGAGCAGTTCTTC
-	TRBV11-2	-	TRBJ2-3	CASSSDGLSDTQYF	TGTGCCAGCAGCTCAGACGGACTGTCAGATACGCAGTATTTT
-	TRBV12-3/TRBV12-4	TRBD1	TRBJ2-1	CASSPIQGALFF	TGTGCCAGCAGTCCAATACAGGGGGCGTTGTTCTTC
once	TRBV11-2	TRBD2	TRBJ2-5	CASSSASSAGEETQYF	TGTGCCAGCAGCTCCGCCTCGTCAGCGGGGGAAGAGACCCAGTACTTC
-	TRBV6-6	-	TRBJ1-1	CASSPVNTEAFF	TGTGCCAGCAGTCCAGTGAACACTGAAGCTTTCTTT
-	TRBV15	-	TRBJ1-2	CATSPRGSINYGYTF	TGTGCCACCAGCCCCCGAGGGAGCATAAACTATGGCTACACCTTC
-	TRBV6-6	-	TRBJ2-7	CASSISYEQYF	TGTGCCAGCAGTATTAGCTACGAGCAGTACTTC
-	TRBV7-2	TRBD2	TRBJ2-1	CASSLAGTSGTYNEQFF	TGTGCCAGCAGCTTAGCGGGGACTAGCGGCACCTACAATGAGCAGTTCTTC
once	TRBV5-8	TRBD2	TRBJ2-3	CASSYRLAGGTDTQYF	TGTGCCAGCAGCTACCGACTAGCGGGGGGCACAGATACGCAGTATTTT
-	TRBV29-1	TRBD1	TRBJ2-5	CSVFGQGETQYF	TGCAGCGTCTTCGGACAGGGCGAGACCCAGTACTTC
-	TRBV24-1	TRBD1	TRBJ1-5	CATSDAGTVGNQPQHF	TGTGCCACCAGTGATGCCGGGACAGTGGGCAATCAGCCCCAGCATTTT
-	TRBV7-9	-	TRBJ2-1	CASSISGQAGNEQFF	TGTGCCAGCAGTATATCGGGACAAGCGGGGAATGAGCAGTTCTTC
-	TRBV6-2/TRBV6-3	TRBD2	TRBJ2-7	CASSYSSLAGGYEQYF	TGTGCCAGCAGTTATAGTTCACTAGCGGGAGGCTACGAGCAGTACTTC
-	TRBV19	-	TRBJ2-2	CASQPNRAIRGELFF	TGTGCCAGTCAACCCAACAGGGCTATCAGAGGGGAGCTGTTTTTT
-	TRBV21-1	-	TRBJ1-5	CASSPRDRAQPQHF	TGTGCCAGCAGCCCTCGGGACAGAGCTCAGCCCCAGCATTTT
-	TRBV15	-	TRBJ2-7	CATSKGWGTYSYEQYF	TGTGCCACCAGCAAGGGCTGGGGGACATACTCCTACGAGCAGTACTTC
-	TRBV14	TRBD2	TRBJ2-5	CASSQGLAQTQYF	TGTGCCAGCAGCCAAGGACTAGCGCAGACCCAGTACTTC
-	TRBV5-4	-	TRBJ2-5	CASSLTEQETQYF	TGTGCCAGCAGCTTGACAGAACAAGAGACCCAGTACTTC
-	TRBV11-3	TRBD2	TRBJ2-3	CASSLGGRAHGDTQYF	TGTGCCAGCAGCTTAGGGGGGAGGGCCCATGGAGATACGCAGTATTTT
-	TRBV19	TRBD1	TRBJ2-3	CASSFTGVDTQYF	TGTGCCAGTTCTTTCACAGGGGTGGATACGCAGTATTTT
-	TRBV6-5	-	TRBJ2-5	CASRTSGQVEYF	TGTGCCAGCAGGACGTCTGGACAAGTGGAGTACTTC
-	TRBV4-3	TRBD2	TRBJ2-7	CASSREAGGAYEQYF	TGCGCCAGCAGTAGGGAAGCGGGAGGGGCGTACGAGCAGTACTTC
-	TRBV2	TRBD2	TRBJ2-7	CASSVTAGNGEQYF	TGTGCCAGCAGTGTTACAGCGGGGAATGGCGAGCAGTACTTC
-	TRBV7-9	-	TRBJ2-2	CASSYDRQTTNTGELFF	TGTGCCAGCAGCTACGATAGACAGACCACGAACACCGGGGAGCTGTTTTTT
-	TRBV6-2/TRBV6-3	TRBD2	TRBJ2-7	CASSPRTSGRNEQYF	TGTGCCAGCAGTCCGAGGACTAGCGGGAGAAACGAGCAGTACTTC
-	TRBV6-1	-	TRBJ2-5	CASSERAPPAVQETQYF	TGTGCCAGCAGTGAAAGGGCCCCCCCAGCGGTACAAGAGACCCAGTACTTC
once	TRBV5-1	-	TRBJ2-7	CASSLFRSYEQYF	TGCGCCAGCAGCTTGTTCAGGTCCTACGAGCAGTACTTC
-	TRBV2	TRBD1	TRBJ1-5	CASTDRATSLPQHF	TGTGCCAGCACGGACAGGGCAACCTCATTGCCCCAGCATTTT
few	TRBV19	-	TRBJ1-5	CASRARGARSNQPQHF	TGTGCCAGTAGGGCGCGGGGTGCGAGGAGCAATCAGCCCCAGCATTTT
-	TRBV6-5	TRBD1	TRBJ2-1	CASKSDRGNEQFF	TGTGCCAGCAAGAGCGACAGGGGGAATGAGCAGTTCTTC
-	TRBV18	TRBD1	TRBJ1-2	CASSPWGQGTEYGYTF	TGTGCCAGCTCACCATGGGGACAGGGGACCGAATATGGCTACACCTTC
-	TRBV6-5	-	TRBJ1-1	CASRPQGQLSTEAFF	TGTGCCAGCAGGCCCCAGGGGCAGCTTAGCACTGAAGCTTTCTTT
-	TRBV4-3	TRBD1	TRBJ1-1	CASSQDHRGGSNTEAFF	TGCGCCAGCAGCCAAGATCACAGGGGCGGATCGAACACTGAAGCTTTCTTT
-	TRBV5-1	-	TRBJ2-6	CASSFRAAISGANVLTF	TGCGCCAGCAGCTTCAGGGCAGCCATCTCTGGGGCCAACGTCCTGACTTTC